Shown below are 2 T cell receptor beta chains from a single sample sequenced in a study of regulatory T cells in long-lasting Graves disease. Construction of the TCR beta libraries employed iRepertoire HTBI primers in conjunction with Arm-PCR of CDR3 regions. TCRdb reanalysed the multiplex PCR reads using MiXCR and keeps one entry per CDR3 protein. The sample lists about 310,000 distinct CDR3 sequences, around 20% occurring once. Time point given: persistent/refractory GD, antithyroid drugs over 5 years with positive TRAb. The TCR library was made from RNA extracted from PBMCs. The material was peripheral blood mononuclear cells (PBMCs), obtained when the disease was refractory, from a patient treated with antithyroid drugs. These receptors all stem from a female donor with Graves disease.

This clonotype came up a few times. J is TRBJ2-7 and V is TRBV6-5; TRBD1 aligns across 7 bases. CDR3 length equals 16 residues. Trimming at V came to 1 base and at J to 2 bases, leaving 8 bases not matched to a gene. The germline V gene encodes CDR1 MNHEY and CDR2 SVGAGI. DNA of the CDR3: TGTGCCAGCAGTTACTTCGGGACAGACGGAACCTACGAGCAGTACTTC. This encodes CASSYFGTDGTYEQYF.

About this clonotype itself: Just one base apart from a much larger clone, this may be a read error. The chain uses TRBV30 and TRBJ2-6; D tentatively fits TRBD1 or TRBD2 (5 bases each). The V gene's germline CDR1 is GTSNPN and CDR2 SVGIG (reference sequence). There are 13 residues in the CDR3. V lost 3 bases, J lost 4 bases, and 7 bases lay in between. The CDR3 loop reads CAWRGDGANVLTF. CDR3 nucleotides: TGTGCCTGGAGGGGGGACGGGGCCAACGTCCTGACTTTC.